Following are 15 T cell receptor beta chains from one sample sequenced in a study of blood T cell repertoires in COVID-19. Assay used: immunoSEQ multiplex PCR; TCRdb lists only in-frame clones, some missing. The data hold approximately 500,000 clones, with approximately 85% observed a single time. Sequencing was carried out using peripheral blood. These receptors were obtained from a human donor in a cohort sampled during active COVID-19.

The chain carries TRBV19 and TRBJ2-2; 8 bases agree with TRBD1. In germline, CDR1 is LNHDA, CDR2 SQIVND (reference sequence). The CDR3 consists of 15 residues. J lost 4 bases, V lost 3 bases, and 4 bases had no gene match. CDR3 in amino acids: CASSIRGQGTGELFF. As DNA, the CDR3 is TGTGCCAGTAGTATCAGGGGGCAGGGCACCGGGGAGCTGTTTTTT.

There are a few counts of this clone. The chain employs TRBV10-1 and TRBJ2-1; TRBD1 agrees at 8 bases. The CDR3 has 15 residues. The V gene end was trimmed by 4 bases and the J gene end by 6 bases; junction bases not matched to a gene: 8. CDR1 WNHNN and CDR2 SYGVQD come from the germline V gene (reference sequence). The CDR3, as DNA: TGCGCCAGCAGTGGCCCGGACAGGGCGGTCAATGAGCAGTTCTTC. Protein product: CASSGPDRAVNEQFF.

The J gene is TRBJ1-5, the V gene TRBV5-5; tentative D call: TRBD1 (5 bases). Deletions cut 1 base from V and 7 bases from J, with 12 bases between. The germline CDR1 and CDR2 sequences are SGHKS and YYEKEE (reference sequence). The CDR3 is 14 amino acids. Here the CDR3 DNA reads TGTGCCAGCAGCTTGTCGCGGGGCGAGCAGCCCCAGCATTTT. Its translation: CASSLSRGEQPQHF.

This chain joins TRBV27 and TRBJ1-5; TRBD1 matches at 9 bases. The CDR3 extends over 16 amino acids. The germline gives CDR1 MNHEY, CDR2 SMNVEV (reference sequence). With 6 bases clipped from V and 5 bases from J, the junction kept 11 bases outside the gene matches. CDR3 DNA: TGTGCCAGCAGATTAGCCGGGACAGGGATGTATCAGCCCCAGCATTTT. Protein product: CASRLAGTGMYQPQHF.

This clone appeared once. The chain joins TRBV6-6 to TRBJ2-7, with 9 bases matching TRBD2. J gave up 6 bases and V 5 bases, and 8 bases lay outside the gene matches. CDR3 size: 14 residues. Germline V gene lookup returns CDR1 MNHNY and CDR2 SVGAGI (reference sequence). In DNA, the CDR3 is TGTGCCAGCAGTCACAGGACTAGCGAGGCCGAGCAGTACTTC. Amino acid sequence: CASSHRTSEAEQYF.

In this sample, this clone turned up once. This chain links TRBV4-3 with TRBJ2-7; 10 bases match TRBD2. The germline CDR1 and CDR2 sequences are LGHNA and YSLEER. The CDR3 spans 18 residues. With V trimmed by 1 base and J by 6 bases, 15 bases remained unmatched. CDR3 loop: CASSQAGEASGSRGEQYF. The CDR3 DNA reads TGCGCCAGCAGCCAAGCGGGAGAGGCTAGCGGGAGTCGGGGCGAGCAGTACTTC.

This chain joins TRBV4-2 and TRBJ2-5; TRBD2 aligns across 7 bases. The germline V gene has CDR1 LGHNA and CDR2 YNFKEQ. The CDR3 extends over 17 amino acids. The trim removed 5 bases at V and 1 base at J, leaving 13 bases unmatched. CDR3 sequence: CASSLASSGGGQETQYF. Here the CDR3 DNA reads TGTGCCAGCAGCTTGGCTAGTAGTGGGGGGGGCCAAGAGACCCAGTACTTC.

The rearrangement links TRBV6-5 to TRBJ2-2; a possible D gene is TRBD2 (6 bases). This CDR3 is 14 amino acids long. Between the trimmed V and J ends, which lost 8 bases and 3 bases, there was a span of 13 bases. CDR1 MNHEY and CDR2 SVGAGI come from the germline V gene. The CDR3 sequence is CASQIREYTGELFF. The CDR3 DNA reads TGTGCCAGCCAAATACGGGAGTACACCGGGGAGCTGTTTTTT.

V is TRBV30 and J is TRBJ1-1; D gene ambiguous. V dropped 0 bases and J dropped 0 bases, with 20 bases sitting between them. This CDR3 contains 18 residues. Germline values: CDR1 GTSNPN, CDR2 SVGIG (reference sequence). The CDR3 DNA reads TGTGCCTGGAGTGTAGGTTCCTTCTCGGTGGAGATGAACACTGAAGCTTTCTTT. Translation: CAWSVGSFSVEMNTEAFF.

The chain links TRBV6-2 or TRBV6-3 to TRBJ2-2; 14 nucleotides line up with TRBD2. This CDR3 region has 17 residues. Looked up from germline, CDR1 is MNHEY and CDR2 is SVGEGT. V trimming: 6 bases; J trimming: 3 bases; junction bases outside the gene matches: 6. This CDR3 reads CASSRGLAGVDTGELFF. In nucleotides, the CDR3 is TGTGCCAGCAGCCGGGGACTAGCGGGAGTAGACACCGGGGAGCTGTTTTTT.

The chain recombines TRBV7-3 with TRBJ2-1, with 12 bases that match TRBD2. Germline trimming cut 3 bases from V and 8 bases from J; bases unmatched to any gene: 2. Germline assignment: CDR1 SGHTA and CDR2 FQGTGA. The CDR3 length is 14 residues. The CDR3 spells CASSLTSGSDEQFF. CDR3 in DNA: TGTGCCAGCAGCTTGACTAGCGGGAGCGATGAGCAGTTCTTC.

The V gene is TRBV5-4, the J gene TRBJ1-3; D is ambiguous. CDR1 and CDR2 (germline): SGHNT, YYREEE (reference sequence). This CDR3 comprises 13 residues. Trimming removed 2 bases at V and 9 bases at J, with 12 bases between. CDR3 sequence reads: CASSLSGSSTIYF. The CDR3 region has the DNA TGTGCCAGCAGCTTAAGCGGATCTAGCACCATATATTTT.

The V call is TRBV7-2, the J call TRBJ1-5; a possible D gene is TRBD1 (6 bases). In germline, CDR1 is SGHTA, CDR2 FQGNSA. The CDR3 covers 14 residues. Trimming took 5 bases from V and 9 from J, leaving 17 bases between them. The CDR3 is CASSERQVLGPQHF. DNA for the CDR3: TGTGCCAGCAGCGAGCGACAGGTTTTAGGGCCCCAGCATTTT.

The chain employs TRBV24-1 and TRBJ1-3, with TRBD1 matching over 7 bases. CDR1 is KGHDR, CDR2 SFDVKD, per germline. This CDR3 has 15 residues. Trimming at V came to 6 bases and at J to 2 bases, leaving 6 bases not matched to a gene. The CDR3 nucleotides are TGTGCCACCAGTCCACCGACAGGGCCTGGAAACACCATATATTTT. Encoded protein: CATSPPTGPGNTIYF.

The rearrangement links TRBV19 to TRBJ1-1; 8 bases line up with TRBD1. This CDR3 has 16 amino acids. With V trimmed by 4 bases and J by 4 bases, 11 bases remained unmatched. Germline-derived CDR1 and CDR2 are LNHDA and SQIVND (reference sequence). The CDR3 loop is CASSTSDRGLGTEAFF. The CDR3 DNA sequence: TGTGCCAGTAGTACTTCCGACAGGGGACTGGGCACTGAAGCTTTCTTT.